Given below is one T cell receptor (beta chain) in context. Its antigen specificity is not known. No base quality information exists; no much larger clone differs at one position. The method behind the library was the immunoSEQ multiplex PCR assay. A mixture of 60 forward primers for TCR Vbeta segments and 13 reverse primers for TCR Jbeta segments was used in the multiplex PCR. The CDR3 region of rearranged TCR beta genes was amplified from genomic DNA with a multiplex PCR assay. Amplified TCR beta libraries were sequenced as 87-base-pair reads on the Illumina HiSeq System. The source study handled its data this way. A later analysis counted tens of millions of unique TCR beta chains across the 650 to 800 repertoires, and roughly 10 million of these chains were shared by at least two donors. A nearest-neighbor algorithm error-corrected the raw reads and collapsed the reads into unique sequences, merging closely related sequences to remove PCR and sequencing errors. CDR3 sequences were aligned to IMGT reference sequences to assign V, D and J gene segments. For a sequence to be retained, at least a six-nucleotide match to both a V gene segment and a J gene segment was required. Rearrangements were called productive when the CDR3 lacked stop codons and stayed in frame with V and J; all others were non-productive. Following IMGT convention, CDR3 was defined as the stretch from the second conserved V-encoded cysteine up to the conserved J-encoded phenylalanine. The earlier analysis of about 500 of the donors excluded sequences that lacked an unambiguous match to a single V gene segment. In an earlier analysis of a few hundred of the donors, a V segment was called functional when productive rearrangements were above 56.7%, and segregating when the standard deviation between donors exceeded 5%. To diagnose cytomegalovirus status from the catalog of TCR beta chain sequences, a statistical classification framework was built. A later analysis assigned V and J genes by comparing TCR nucleotide sequences with IMGT/GENE-DB human TR gene sequences. Using the TCRdist pipeline, a later analysis assigned CDR3 sequences along with most-parsimonious VDJ recombination scenarios. In a later analysis, each TCR beta chain was defined by its CDR3 amino acid sequence together with its V-gene family, and reads lacking a unique V-gene family were excluded. As a way to deal with suspected cross-contamination and a sequencing artifact, a later analysis dropped more than 500 nucleotide sequences that were highly shared and had low generation probability. In a later analysis, a clonal expansion index was calculated for each public chain from normalized within-repertoire ranks of inferred template counts. In a later analysis, generation probabilities were computed using a VDJ recombination model fitted to out-of-frame rearrangements, and the results were checked against IGoR. Hypergeometric tests were used in a later analysis to score TCR-TCR, TCR-HLA and TCR-CMV co-occurrence, with a repertoire-size bias correction applied to the TCR pairs. To estimate false discovery rates, a later analysis permuted the HLA or CMV assignments 20 times. In a later analysis, co-occurring TCRs were grouped using DBSCAN, and TCRdist sequence similarity was added for clustering within HLA-allele-positive subsets. For co-occurrence clustering, repertoires with fewer than 30,000 or more than 120,000 public chains were excluded, along with roughly five repertoires with anomalous nucleotide sharing. This immuneACCESS table, as held by TCRdb, lists in-frame sequences with V and J called but not all clones. Of the missing ones, under half trace to an unresolved V gene in checked studies; the others have no known cause. The V and J calls and clone size were taken over from that table, and D and trimming were inferred from the DNA. This sample gives roughly 120,000 clones in total; 70% to 75% of them show up just once. The ten largest make up around 2.1% of the sample.

Looking up the germline V gene yields CDR1 LGHNA and CDR2 YSLEER. Taken from cysteine to phenylalanine, the CDR3 has 17 residues. Solely the CDR3 DNA is kept, with 51 bases framed from the first base. V is clipped by 0 bases and J by 3 bases, and the sequence between their germline boundaries is 15 bases long. In total, roughly 670 healthy bone marrow donors made up the cohort. Cohort members were all nominally healthy when sampled, although unrecorded immune exposures were likely present. The donor was CMV seropositive and belonged to the group of around 300 seropositive cohort members. Each donor provided a peripheral blood sample, and peripheral blood mononuclear cells were used for TCR beta sequencing. The Qiagen DNeasy Blood Extraction Kit was used to extract genomic DNA from the blood cell samples. The data were obtained in a study of cytomegalovirus exposure and HLA in healthy donors (dated by TCRdb to 2017 to 2019). At the level of the whole study: An earlier analysis of roughly 570 of the donors reported 250 to 300 Gb of sequence data and 95 million to 120 million unique TCR beta sequences obtained from about 179 million T cells. Besides the first cohort of 666 subjects, a separate validation cohort made up of 120 different subjects was used. All discovery cohort repertoires had been generated using a single sequencing platform. Around 320 gigabases of sequencing data and approximately 80 million unique TCR sequences were included in an early release covering about 620 HLA-typed donors. Because of strong linkage in the cohort, roughly five DR-DQ haplotypes were treated as single units for association and clustering. To predict cytomegalovirus infection status, the study combined high-throughput TCR immunosequencing, statistical association of individual TCRs with disease status, and machine learning. Donor age, sex, ethnicity and CMV serostatus were compiled together with the repertoire data. Among the roughly 390 genotyped donors, about 83% belonged to the genetic ancestry cluster associated with self-reported Caucasian donors. The later analysis used no new phenotypic data to find candidate immune exposures, relying instead on TCR beta sequences and their occurrence across donors. Class I and class II HLA loci were covered by the typing at four-digit resolution. Typing coverage varied by locus: roughly 629-630 donors for A, B, C, DRB1 and DQB1; approximately 560 for DQA1; about 570 for DPA1; around 450 for DPB1. Genome-wide SNP genotypes for about three fifths of the roughly 670 donors were used in a later genetic analysis, which treated that subset as a discovery cohort. Using immunosequencing, the study profiled T cell repertoires from about 650 subjects and related those repertoires to cytomegalovirus serostatus. The study aimed to test whether cataloging public T cell receptors could reveal signatures of past pathogen exposure. In a later analysis, previously published TCR beta repertoires from several hundred donors were re-analyzed and high-resolution HLA genotyping was added so that TCR occurrence patterns could be studied. An earlier analysis of several hundred of the donors applied high-throughput TCR beta sequencing to assess whether each TCR beta V gene segment acted as functional or pseudogenic. On average, roughly 250,000 unique TCR beta nucleotide sequences were sequenced per donor among 398 genotyped donors of the cohort, with roughly 18% of those sequences being non-productive. The investigation overall reported the following: A later genetic analysis associated a missense DCLRE1C variant with V-gene and J-gene trimming of TCR beta chains, and an independent cohort replicated the association. Linkage disequilibrium might explain the correlated functional status among segregating V segments, but an unknown experimental factor could not be ruled out. While some public TCRs were present in many individuals, most TCR sequences turned up only very rarely across donors. The presence/absence analyses assumed that sequencing depth was roughly uniform across donors, and that assumption may not be true. In a later genetic analysis, fewer N-insertions in productive TCRs were reported among donors in an Asian-associated ancestry cluster than the roughly 670-donor mean. A further reported finding was that TCR beta sequences accurately predicted the HLA-A and HLA-B alleles for most subjects in the first cohort. Because counts were too low, some 16 rarely observed V segments, including chromosome 9 orphons, were excluded from the earlier analysis of some 590 of the donors. The classifier was reported to diagnose cytomegalovirus status with high specificity and sensitivity in both the original cohort and the validation cohort. In a later analysis, most CMV-associated TCR beta chains were found to appear HLA-restricted, with HLA associations seemingly driven largely by CMV exposure. In a later analysis, TCR association rates were found to vary across HLA loci, with the most associated TCRs seen for DRB1 alleles and the fewest for HLA-C alleles. According to a later analysis, parvovirus B19, influenza, CMV and Epstein-Barr virus appeared linked to several top co-occurrence clusters. Only TCR beta chains were sequenced in this cohort, and the absence of alpha or paired-chain data limited detectable features. The study gave a list of about 160 TCR beta chains associated with cytomegalovirus. Some IMGT-functional V segments, including TRBV6-2 and TRBV6-3, could not be distinguished by the 87-base-pair reads and were therefore excluded. Because some donors lacked HLA typing at each locus, the association tests relied only on the typed subset. In a later analysis, 16,951 TCR beta sequences were associated with specific HLA alleles at a false discovery rate of 0.05. When HLA alleles, especially DR and DQ, strongly co-occurred, attributing TCR associations to individual alleles was difficult. A few of the identified cytomegalovirus-associated TCR beta chains were confirmed in vitro to be specific for cytomegalovirus antigens. A group of highly shared sequence variants was considered likely to be a technical artifact of the sequencing pipeline. Broadly in line with IMGT annotations, most TCR beta V segments showed up in productive rearrangements about 87% or about 30% of the time in an earlier analysis of a few hundred of the donors. Immune exposure information for the cohort was limited to CMV serostatus. According to the authors, the approach could potentially be generalized to other disease states and immunological phenotypes. In a later analysis, HLA-associated TCR beta chains were found to be more clonally expanded and to have lower generation probabilities than equally common non-associated chains.

Sequencing was carried out using PBMCs. The chain is made from TRBV4-3 and TRBJ1-5; possibly the D gene is TRBD1, per 5 matching bases. This TCR came from a middle-aged woman in good health and CMV-seropositive. The DNA reads TGCGCCAGCAGCCAAGAGACGGTGTGGGGCCTCAATCAGCCCCAGCATTTT. The resulting protein is CASSQETVWGLNQPQHF.